Shown below are 19 T cell receptor beta chains from a single sample sequenced in a study of T cell responses to AZD1222 COVID-19 vaccine (dated by TCRdb to the early 2020s). In light of the paper, this sample's time point label describes: baseline before first vaccination. Receptor libraries were prepared by the immunoSEQ multiplex PCR assay. Imported from immuneACCESS, the table was reduced by TCRdb to in-frame sequences with V and J called. These copies leave out some clones; in studies compared against another copy, an unresolved V gene accounts for under half, and the cause of the remainder is not known. In this sample the table shows around 140,000 clones, approximately 90% of which occur a single time. The ten largest make up about 22% of the sample. The sample in question was peripheral blood, obtained on day 0 of AZD1222 vaccination. These receptors were taken from an adult in good health.

In its sample, this clone was seen a few times. The chain couples TRBV9 to TRBJ1-1; possibly TRBD1 for D (5 bases). The ends were cut back, 0 bases at V and 10 bases at J, with 13 bases in the middle. The CDR3 length is 13 residues. Per the germline V gene, CDR1 is SGDLS and CDR2 is YYNGEE. In nucleotides, the CDR3 is TGTGCCAGCAGCGTAGACGGCAGGGAACCAGCTTTCTTT. Amino acid sequence: CASSVDGREPAFF.

In this sample, this clone turned up a few times. Other DNA sequences in this sample translate to the same CDR3. The chain is built from TRBV9 and TRBJ2-7, with 7 bases matching TRBD1. Germline lookup yields CDR1 SGDLS and CDR2 YYNGEE. There are 15 residues in the CDR3. V dropped 1 base and J dropped 2; count of bases not matched to a gene: 6. The CDR3 reads CASSVTRDSPYEQYF. In DNA, the CDR3 is TGTGCCAGCAGCGTAACGAGGGACAGCCCCTACGAGCAGTACTTC.

This clone was counted once. The chain is built from TRBV28 and TRBJ1-5; D might be TRBD1 (6 bases). V gave up 5 bases and J gave up 5 bases, with 13 bases separating them. There are 14 residues in the CDR3. Germline-derived CDR1 and CDR2 are MDHEN and SYDVKM. The CDR3 bases are TGTGCCAGCAGTCCACAGGGATGGGATCAGCCCCAGCATTTT. It encodes CASSPQGWDQPQHF.

This clone came up once. The genes are TRBV3-1 (or the pseudogene TRBV3-2) and TRBJ1-2; D is undetermined. The CDR3 sequence is 12 residues long. Between the trimmed V and J ends, which lost 1 base and 5 bases, there was a span of 5 bases. Germline-derived CDR1 and CDR2 are LGHDT and YNNKEL (reference sequence). CDR3: CASSQVKYGYTF. The CDR3 DNA reads as TGTGCCAGCAGCCAAGTTAAATATGGCTACACCTTC.

The CDR3 sequence is CASRDPRQGLYGYTF. DNA of the CDR3: TGCGCCAGCAGAGACCCTCGACAGGGCCTCTATGGCTACACCTTC. The genes are TRBV4-1 and TRBJ1-2; TRBD1 matches at 7 bases. The V and J ends lost 6 bases and 4 bases, in that order; junction bases with no gene match: 11. The CDR3 runs 15 residues. CDR1 and CDR2 from the germline V gene are MGHRA and YSYEKL.

The chain uses TRBV19 and TRBJ2-1; tentatively, D is TRBD1 (8 bases). The V and J ends lost 1 base and 7 bases respectively, with 14 bases between them. From germline, CDR1 is LNHDA and CDR2 SQIVND (reference sequence). The length of the CDR3 is 15 residues. Written as DNA, the CDR3 is TGTGCCAGTAGTATAGCCAACAGGGGGGGGAATGAGCAGTTCTTC. This gives the protein CASSIANRGGNEQFF.

The chain is built from TRBV7-3 and TRBJ1-1, with unresolved D. From germline, CDR1 is SGHTA and CDR2 FQGTGA. The ends were cut back, 6 bases at V and 11 bases at J, with 13 bases in the middle. This CDR3 is 11 amino acids long. This chain's CDR3 is CASSSGSEAFF. The CDR3 DNA sequence: TGTGCCAGCAGTTCTGGGTCCGAGGCTTTCTTT.

The V call is TRBV18, the J call TRBJ1-2; D not resolved. Deletions cut 2 bases from V and 2 bases from J, with 6 bases between. This CDR3 region has 13 residues. Germline-derived CDR1 and CDR2 are KGHSH and LQKENI. The CDR3 DNA sequence: TGTGCCAGCTCACCAGAGGAAAACTATGGCTACACCTTC. Amino acids: CASSPEENYGYTF.

The J gene is TRBJ1-5, the V gene TRBV5-5; the D gene is possibly TRBD1 (6 bases). Trimming took 0 bases from V and 3 from J, leaving 16 bases between them. This CDR3 is 17 amino acids long. The germline CDR1 and CDR2 sequences are SGHKS and YYEKEE (reference sequence). The CDR3 reads CASSLGFPGQNNQPQHF. Written as DNA, the CDR3 is TGTGCCAGCAGCTTGGGCTTTCCGGGACAAAACAATCAGCCCCAGCATTTT.

About this clone itself: The same CDR3 is also encoded by other DNA sequences in this sample. The J gene is TRBJ2-3, the V gene TRBV19; 7 bases are shared with TRBD1. Germline values: CDR1 LNHDA, CDR2 SQIVND (reference sequence). There are 14 residues in the CDR3. After removal of 5 bases from V and 0 bases from J, the junction contained 2 bases not matched to a gene. DNA for the CDR3: TGTGCCAGTAGTCTACAGGGGAGCACAGATACGCAGTATTTT. It yields the protein CASSLQGSTDTQYF.

The chain carries TRBV4-3 and TRBJ2-5; TRBD1 or TRBD2 may be the D gene (5 bases each). Trimming stripped 0 bases from V and 2 bases from J, with 13 bases between. The germline CDR1 and CDR2 sequences are LGHNA and YSLEER. CDR3 size: 16 residues. The chain's CDR3 is CASSQDWGTTQETQYF. Written as DNA, the CDR3 is TGCGCCAGCAGCCAAGATTGGGGGACCACTCAAGAGACCCAGTACTTC.

V is TRBV6-6 and J is TRBJ2-1; 9 bases are shared with TRBD2. Germline V gene sequence: CDR1 MNHNY, CDR2 SVGAGI (reference sequence). J gave up 1 base and V 8 bases, and 6 bases lay outside the gene matches. CDR3 size: 15 residues. This CDR3 reads CASGGGAGSYNEQFF. In DNA, the CDR3 is TGTGCCAGCGGCGGGGGGGCCGGTTCCTACAATGAGCAGTTCTTC.

This sequence joins TRBV7-9 and TRBJ2-7, with 7 bases matching TRBD1. Unmatched junction bases numbered 0, after V lost 1 base and J lost 3 bases. CDR3 length: 13 residues. Germline CDR1 SEHNR, CDR2 FQNEAQ (reference sequence). This chain's CDR3 is CASSLGTGYEQYF. DNA of the CDR3: TGTGCCAGCAGCTTAGGGACAGGCTACGAGCAGTACTTC. Drawing the rest from reference TRBV7-9 and TRBJ2-7, the complete variable domain is DTGVSQNPRHKITKRGQNVTFRCDPISEHNRLYWYRQTLGQGPEFLTYFQNEAQLEKSRLLSDRFSAERPKGSFSTLEIQRTEQGDSAMYLCASSLGTGYEQYFGPGTRLTVT.

The gene calls are TRBV2 and TRBJ1-1, with D maybe TRBD1 (5 bases). Trimming shortened V by 7 bases and J by 1 base, and 16 bases separated the two germline ends. This CDR3 region has 15 residues. Germline CDR1 is SNHLY and CDR2 is FYNNEI. The CDR3 region is CASNVYSGSNTEAFF. CDR3 DNA: TGTGCCAGCAATGTATATTCAGGGTCGAACACTGAAGCTTTCTTT.

The rearrangement uses TRBV24-1 and TRBJ1-2; 10 nucleotides align to TRBD1. Trimming cost V 3 bases and J 3 bases; bases outside gene matches: 3. The CDR3 length is 15 residues. Germline CDR1 and CDR2: KGHDR and SFDVKD. The CDR3 region has the DNA TGTGCCACCAGTGATCCTGGGACAGGGGACTATGGCTACACCTTC. Its translation: CATSDPGTGDYGYTF.

This rearrangement joins TRBV7-8 to TRBJ1-2, with D maybe TRBD1 (6 bases). Germline CDR1 is SGHVS and CDR2 is FQNEAQ. CDR3 length equals 13 residues. Trimming left V 5 bases short and J 5 bases short, with 12 bases between. CDR3 sequence (DNA): TGTGCCAGCAGCCCGAGACAGGCGTATGGCTACACCTTC. Protein sequence: CASSPRQAYGYTF.

The CDR3 DNA sequence: TGTGCCACCAGTGAGTCGGAGGTTGGGGAGCAGTACTTC. It is translated as CATSESEVGEQYF. The chain is built from TRBV24-1 and TRBJ2-7; a weak D match, TRBD2 (5 bases). This CDR3 has 13 residues. Trimming removed 4 bases from V and 7 bases from J, with 13 bases in between. Looked up from germline, CDR1 is KGHDR and CDR2 is SFDVKD.

The genes are TRBV6-5 and TRBJ2-5; D perhaps matches TRBD2 (6 bases). Trimming pared 6 bases from V and 1 base from J, leaving 12 bases between. Germline CDR1 reads MNHEY; CDR2 reads SVGAGI. This CDR3 contains 14 residues. The CDR3 region has the DNA TGTGCCAGCAGACAACTAGCATCCCAAGAGACCCAGTACTTC. Encoded protein: CASRQLASQETQYF.

V and J are TRBV7-2 and TRBJ2-1; 12 bases map to TRBD1. CDR1 and CDR2 (germline): SGHTA, FQGNSA. This CDR3 is built from 15 residues. The CDR3 DNA follows: TGTGCAGACGGGTGGGGACAGGGGGCCAGGTTTGAGCAGTTCTTC. Its translation: CADGWGQGARFEQFF.